Following are 14 T cell receptor beta chains from one sample sequenced in a study of blood T cell repertoires in COVID-19. The assay was immunoSEQ multiplex PCR, and TCRdb's table has in-frame clones only and misses some. The repertoire consists of about 310,000 clones, with around 90% occurring once and the leading ten covering roughly 2.3%. What was sequenced was peripheral blood. The source of these receptors is a man aged 18 to 29 with active or convalescent COVID-19.

The rearrangement uses TRBV2 and TRBJ2-1; D gene unclear. There are 14 residues in the CDR3. CDR1 is SNHLY and CDR2 is FYNNEI in the germline V gene. Trimming stripped 3 bases from V and 0 bases from J, with 6 bases between. The DNA for the CDR3 is TGTGCCAGCAGTGAGGTGAGCTCCTACAATGAGCAGTTCTTC. The encoded protein is CASSEVSSYNEQFF.

This sequence joins TRBV6-6 and TRBJ2-7; TRBD2 is a possible D gene (6 bases). Germline CDR1 MNHNY, CDR2 SVGAGI (reference sequence). Trimming removed 2 bases at V and 0 bases at J, with 11 bases between. This CDR3 has 15 amino acids. The CDR3 bases are TGTGCCAGCAGTTACGGCGGGAAAAGCTCCTACGAGCAGTACTTC. It yields the protein CASSYGGKSSYEQYF.

The CDR3 sequence: CASSSSTETYEQYF. CDR3 DNA sequence: TGTGCCAGCAGCTCATCCACTGAAACCTACGAGCAGTACTTC. J is TRBJ2-7 and V is TRBV11-2, with D uncertain. The germline CDR1 and CDR2 sequences are SGHAT and FQNNGV. V gave up 4 bases and J gave up 2 bases, with 12 bases separating them. This CDR3 has 14 amino acids.

The J gene is TRBJ1-3, the V gene TRBV28, with D unclear. The CDR3 is 14 residues long. Germline V CDR1 and CDR2: MDHEN, SYDVKM. V dropped 2 bases and J dropped 3 bases, with 8 bases sitting between them. The CDR3 DNA sequence: TGTGCCAGCAGTTTAACGGTCTATGGAAACACCATATATTTT. Amino acid sequence: CASSLTVYGNTIYF. The entire variable domain, with the rest obtained from reference TRBV28 and TRBJ1-3, is as follows: DVKVTQSSRYLVKRTGEKVFLECVQDMDHENMFWYRQDPGLGLRLIYFSYDVKMKEKGDIPEGYSVSREKKERFSLILESASTNQTSMYLCASSLTVYGNTIYFGEGSWLTVV.

This chain joins TRBV6-1 and TRBJ1-3; D not certain. This CDR3 has 13 residues. Germline-derived CDR1 and CDR2 are MNHNS and SASEGT. Between the trimmed V and J ends, which lost 6 bases and 3 bases, there was a span of 9 bases. DNA for the CDR3: TGTGCCAGCAGCAACGGACTTGGAAACACCATATATTTT. It encodes CASSNGLGNTIYF.

This clone was seen more than once but under ten times. Written as DNA, the CDR3 is TGTGCCAGCAGCTTAAGTCCGGACAGACTCTCCTACGAGCAGTACTTC. This sequence encodes CASSLSPDRLSYEQYF. V usage is TRBV5-4 and J usage is TRBJ2-7; TRBD1 might be the D (6 bases). In germline, CDR1 is SGHNT, CDR2 YYREEE (reference sequence). Trimming stripped 2 bases from V and 0 bases from J, with 15 bases between. The CDR3 totals 16 residues.

The rearrangement uses TRBV27 and TRBJ1-1, with D possibly TRBD1 on 6 matching bases. The CDR3 sequence is 13 residues long. Germline V lookup: CDR1 MNHEY, CDR2 SMNVEV (reference sequence). V was clipped by 6 bases and J by 4 bases, with 12 bases between them. The CDR3 loop reads CASRPGVTTEAFF. DNA for the CDR3: TGTGCCAGCAGGCCAGGGGTGACCACTGAAGCTTTCTTT.

This chain connects TRBV7-2 to TRBJ2-3; possible D gene TRBD2, 7 bases. The V end lost 5 bases, the J end lost 0 bases, and 24 bases lay between the germline ends. Germline V gene lookup returns CDR1 SGHTA and CDR2 FQGNSA. This CDR3 has 19 amino acids. The CDR3 loop is CASSPVGRLAGASTDTQYF. CDR3 coding DNA: TGTGCCAGCAGCCCAGTTGGACGTCTGGCGGGGGCTAGCACAGATACGCAGTATTTT.

This clone has a handful of counts. The V call is TRBV28, the J call TRBJ1-2; 8 bases are shared with TRBD1. The CDR3 sequence is 16 residues long. Germline CDR1 MDHEN, CDR2 SYDVKM. Losses at the gene ends were 6 bases for V and 4 bases for J; bases not matched to a gene: 13. CDR3 DNA sequence: TGTGCCAGCAGCCCCCGGGACAGGCTAATAGGCTATGGCTACACCTTC. This gives the protein CASSPRDRLIGYGYTF.

The chain is built from TRBV2 and TRBJ2-7; TRBD2 aligns across 10 bases. This CDR3 has 15 residues. Looked up from germline, CDR1 is SNHLY and CDR2 is FYNNEI. Trimming removed 7 bases from V and 0 bases from J; junction bases left unmatched: 6. The CDR3 spells CASKPTSGNSYEQYF. CDR3 nucleotide sequence: TGTGCCAGCAAACCAACTAGCGGGAACTCCTACGAGCAGTACTTC.

The chain employs TRBV7-2 and TRBJ2-3; TRBD1 matches 7 bases. Germline CDR1 SGHTA, CDR2 FQGNSA. The junction had 14 bases not matched to a gene; V was cut back by 1 base and J by 4 bases. The CDR3 extends over 18 amino acids. In nucleotides, the CDR3 is TGTGCCAGCAGCTTAGAGGGGGCAGTCATTTATTCTTCAGATACGCAGTATTTT. Translating it yields CASSLEGAVIYSSDTQYF.

The genes are TRBV19 and TRBJ1-1, with 8 bases lining up with TRBD1. V trimming: 8 bases; J trimming: 0 bases; junction bases outside the gene matches: 8. There are 15 residues in the CDR3. CDR1 is LNHDA and CDR2 is SQIVND in the germline V gene (reference sequence). The CDR3: CASRAGQGVNTEAFF. For the CDR3, the DNA is TGTGCCAGTCGTGCAGGACAGGGAGTGAACACTGAAGCTTTCTTT. Combining the CDR3 with reference TRBV19 and TRBJ1-1 gives the whole variable domain DGGITQSPKYLFRKEGQNVTLSCEQNLNHDAMYWYRQDPGQGLRLIYYSQIVNDFQKGDIAEGYSVSREKKESFPLTVTSAQKNPTAFYLCASRAGQGVNTEAFFGQGTRLTVV.

The chain couples TRBV19 to TRBJ1-2, with D possibly TRBD1 on 5 matching bases. The ends were cut back, 3 bases at V and 1 base at J, with 18 bases in the middle. The CDR3 consists of 17 residues. Germline CDR1 and CDR2: LNHDA and SQIVND (reference sequence). The CDR3 sequence is CASSMETRATFNYGYTF. The DNA of the CDR3 is TGTGCCAGTAGTATGGAGACCAGGGCTACCTTTAACTATGGCTACACCTTC.

J is TRBJ2-5 and V is TRBV11-2; the D gene is possibly TRBD2 (5 bases). CDR3 length: 14 amino acids. Germline V gene lookup returns CDR1 SGHAT and CDR2 FQNNGV. V lost 5 bases and J 3 bases, leaving 13 bases between the germline ends. CDR3: CASSRAEAEETQYF. The DNA of the CDR3 is TGTGCCAGCAGCCGAGCGGAGGCCGAAGAGACCCAGTACTTC.